The present TCR beta chain was sequenced within a study of blood T cell repertoires in COVID-19. Study-level background: T cells, B-cell-depleted T cells, or PBMCs provided the cDNA or gDNA that served as material.

Germline V CDR1 and CDR2: PRHDT, FYEKMQ (reference sequence). The CDR3 is 16 residues long. Trimming took 5 bases from V and 9 from J, leaving 25 bases between them. In the authors' workflow: Scientists estimated how many nucleated cells there were by amplifying reference gene primers. Sequencing used immunoSEQ multiplex PCR; TCRdb keeps in-frame clones, though not all of them. V, J and clone size were drawn from that table, and D and trimming were deduced from the DNA. The table includes over 100,000 clones, roughly nine tenths detected once. This TCR derives from a man in his forties or fifties with acute or convalescent COVID-19. J is TRBJ1-2 and V is TRBV13; perhaps TRBD1 as D (6 bases). The sample consisted of peripheral blood. DNA for the CDR3: TGTGCCAGCAGCAACCTCATCCCCCGGGACAAATTTCGCTACACCTTC. The encoded protein is CASSNLIPRDKFRYTF.